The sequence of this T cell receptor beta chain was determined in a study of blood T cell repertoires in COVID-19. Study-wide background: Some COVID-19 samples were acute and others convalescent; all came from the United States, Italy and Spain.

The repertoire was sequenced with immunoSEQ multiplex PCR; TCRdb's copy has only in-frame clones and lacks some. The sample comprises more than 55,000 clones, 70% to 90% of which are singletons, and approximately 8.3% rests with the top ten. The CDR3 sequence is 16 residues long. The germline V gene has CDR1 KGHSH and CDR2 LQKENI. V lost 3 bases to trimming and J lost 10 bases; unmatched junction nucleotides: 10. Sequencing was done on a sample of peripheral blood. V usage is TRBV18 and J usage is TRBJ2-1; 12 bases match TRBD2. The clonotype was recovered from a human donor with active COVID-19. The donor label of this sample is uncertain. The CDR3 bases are TGTGCCAGCTCACCCAATCTAGCGGGAGGGCCGAGCGAGCAGTTCTTC. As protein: CASSPNLAGGPSEQFF.